What follows is one T cell receptor beta chain and its context. Its antigen is not identified. This specimen belongs to a study of OX40 agonist ivuxolimab in advanced cancers. Background on the study: Patients received ivuxolimab, an agonistic anti-OX40 (CD134) antibody.

Study-wide findings and caveats: There were, on average, more expanded clones in CD8+ T cells than in CD4+.

TCRdb's copy holds only in-frame clones and misses some; the assay was immunoSEQ multiplex PCR. This sample has 99,000 or so clones, with approximately 95% found just once. The sample here was CD4+ or CD8+ T cells sorted from blood, taken in a trial of the OX40 agonist ivuxolimab. The sequence was collected from an adult with an advanced solid tumor such as melanoma, head and neck, liver or kidney cancer.

CDR3 DNA sequence: TGTGCCAGCAGTCGTGACAGGGCGAAGGTCACTGAAGCTTTCTTT. Residues: CASSRDRAKVTEAFF. The chain employs TRBV7-3 and TRBJ1-1, with 7 bases that match TRBD1. Losses at the gene ends were 6 bases for V and 4 bases for J; bases not matched to a gene: 11. CDR3 length: 15 amino acids. Germline CDR1 is SGHTA and CDR2 is FQGTGA.